A single sample gave rise to the 14 T cell receptor beta chains below, sequenced in a study of T-cell reconstitution after alpha-beta-depleted transplantation in children. It was with unique molecular identifiers that the TCRbeta library was prepared. TCRdb processed the PCR reads anew with MiXCR; each CDR3 protein has one entry. The sample carries a few hundred thousand distinct CDR3 sequences, approximately 12% recorded once. The source was PBMCs from the stem cell graft donor, collected from the stem cell graft. The receptors shown here come from a human donor who donated a stem cell graft to a child with combined immunodeficiency.

CDR3 sequence (DNA): TGTGCCAGCGCCAGTGGGGACAGGGTCTACGAGCAGTACTTC. This sequence encodes CASASGDRVYEQYF. This chain links TRBV28 with TRBJ2-7, with 9 bases aligning to TRBD1. The ends lost 8 bases at V and 3 bases at J; junction bases unmatched: 8. The CDR3 is 14 amino acids. Germline CDR1 reads MDHEN; CDR2 reads SYDVKM.

The chain joins TRBV9 to TRBJ2-1, with 8 positions matching TRBD2. J gave up 1 base and V 4 bases, and 4 bases lay outside the gene matches. The CDR3 contains 15 residues. From germline, CDR1 is SGDLS and CDR2 YYNGEE. The DNA for the CDR3 is TGTGCCAGCAGCATGGCGGGAGGTTCCTACAATGAGCAGTTCTTC. Translation gives CASSMAGGSYNEQFF. The full variable domain, in which reference TRBV9 and TRBJ2-1 provide the parts outside the CDR3, is DSGVTQTPKHLITATGQRVTLRCSPRSGDLSVYWYQQSLDQGLQFLIQYYNGEERAKGNILERFSAQQFPDLHSELNLSSLELGDSALYFCASSMAGGSYNEQFFGPGTRLTVL.

This sequence joins TRBV5-6 and TRBJ2-7, with 9 positions matching TRBD1. V was clipped by 4 bases and J by 2 bases; unmatched bases: 10. Germline lookup yields CDR1 SGHDT and CDR2 YYEEEE. The CDR3 length is 16 residues. The DNA of the CDR3 is TGTGCCAGCAGCCTTGGGACAGGGTGGGACACCTACGAGCAGTACTTC. Translated: CASSLGTGWDTYEQYF.

There are many counts of this clonotype. This chain links TRBV3-1 with TRBJ2-5, with a possible D match to TRBD1 (6 bases). The germline V gene encodes CDR1 LGHDT and CDR2 YNNKEL (reference sequence). The CDR3 contains 15 residues. Trimming took 1 base from V and 5 from J, leaving 14 bases between them. The CDR3 sequence is CASSQGAGVRETQYF. For the CDR3, the DNA is TGTGCCAGCAGCCAAGGCGCAGGGGTAAGGGAGACCCAGTACTTC.

This clonotype was detected many times. The chain combines TRBV7-8 with TRBJ2-7, with D unclear. Germline assignment: CDR1 SGHVS and CDR2 FQNEAQ. The CDR3 loop spans 12 amino acids. The V gene lost 6 bases and the J gene lost 4 bases, with 10 bases spanning the gap. The CDR3 bases are TGTGCCAGCAGGTCCGACGAGTACGAGCAGTACTTC. Translated, it gives CASRSDEYEQYF.

This clonotype has at least ten counts. V is TRBV6-5 and J is TRBJ1-3; TRBD1 matches at 9 bases. The CDR3 has 14 residues. Trimming removed 4 bases from V and 4 bases from J; junction bases left unmatched: 2. From germline, CDR1 is MNHEY and CDR2 SVGAGI. The CDR3 DNA reads as TGTGCCAGCAGTTCGACAGGGGGAGGAAACACCATATATTTT. It translates to CASSSTGGGNTIYF.

This clonotype was seen many times. The rearrangement uses TRBV12-3 or TRBV12-4 and TRBJ1-1; D not certain. The length of the CDR3 is 14 residues. V lost 3 bases and J lost 0, with 8 bases in between. The CDR3 nucleotides are TGTGCCAGCAGTTTTATGTCGTTGAACACTGAAGCTTTCTTT. Translating it yields CASSFMSLNTEAFF.

This clonotype turned up a few times. V is TRBV6-5 and J is TRBJ1-6; D perhaps matches TRBD1 (5 bases). V shed 2 bases and J shed 8 bases, with 22 bases lying between them. Germline V lookup: CDR1 MNHEY, CDR2 SVGAGI. The CDR3 covers 18 residues. The CDR3 coding sequence is TGTGCCAGCAGTTACAATTCCCCCAGTCGGGGGTCGGATTCACCCCTCCACTTT. It specifies CASSYNSPSRGSDSPLHF.

The genes are TRBV27 and TRBJ1-1; the match to TRBD1 covers 7 bases. J was trimmed by 4 bases and V by 4 bases; bases with no gene match: 6. CDR1 and CDR2 (germline): MNHEY, SMNVEV (reference sequence). This CDR3 has 14 amino acids. The CDR3 DNA reads as TGTGCCAGCAGTTCGGGAGGGGGCGTCACTGAAGCTTTCTTT. It translates to CASSSGGGVTEAFF.

The rearrangement joins TRBV4-3 to TRBJ2-7; 8 nucleotides line up with TRBD1. The V segment lost 3 bases and the J segment 0 bases; nucleotides outside the gene matches: 7. Germline CDR1 reads LGHNA; CDR2 reads YSLEER. This CDR3 spans 16 amino acids. CDR3 region: CASSQGSGTGSYEQYF. The CDR3 coding sequence is TGCGCCAGCAGCCAGGGCTCCGGGACAGGCTCCTACGAGCAGTACTTC.

This clonotype was seen a few times. The V call is TRBV30, the J call TRBJ2-2, with D uncertain. Between the trimmed V and J ends, which lost 4 bases and 0 bases, there was a span of 15 bases. The CDR3 is made up of 16 amino acids. Germline loops: CDR1 GTSNPN, CDR2 SVGIG (reference sequence). The CDR3 coding sequence is TGTGCCTGGACAAAGTCGGGCAGTGCGAACACCGGGGAGCTGTTTTTT. This gives the protein CAWTKSGSANTGELFF.

The rearrangement links TRBV20-1 to TRBJ2-7; 10 bases line up with TRBD1. The CDR3 totals 14 residues. Germline CDR1 reads DFQATT; CDR2 reads SNEGSKA (reference sequence). Unmatched junction bases numbered 5, after V lost 2 bases and J lost 4 bases. The CDR3 sequence is CSARIPGQGYEQYF. CDR3 sequence (DNA): TGCAGTGCTAGAATTCCGGGACAGGGGTACGAGCAGTACTTC.

The sample holds many counts of this clonotype. This chain links TRBV12-3 or TRBV12-4 with TRBJ2-7; D is perhaps TRBD2 (5 bases). V shed 0 bases and J shed 7 bases, with 13 bases lying between them. This CDR3 has 14 residues. The CDR3, as DNA: TGTGCCAGCAGTTTAGCAGGGAGAAGAGGGGAGCAGTACTTC. It yields the protein CASSLAGRRGEQYF.

This clonotype was observed a handful of times. The chain carries TRBV6-1 and TRBJ2-1, with 11 bases lining up with TRBD2. Germline V gene lookup returns CDR1 MNHNS and CDR2 SASEGT. V shed 4 bases and J 7 bases; nucleotides not matched to a gene: 9. This CDR3 has 16 residues. Here the CDR3 reads CASSAPGLAVENEQFF. DNA for the CDR3: TGTGCCAGCAGTGCACCGGGACTAGCGGTTGAGAATGAGCAGTTCTTC.